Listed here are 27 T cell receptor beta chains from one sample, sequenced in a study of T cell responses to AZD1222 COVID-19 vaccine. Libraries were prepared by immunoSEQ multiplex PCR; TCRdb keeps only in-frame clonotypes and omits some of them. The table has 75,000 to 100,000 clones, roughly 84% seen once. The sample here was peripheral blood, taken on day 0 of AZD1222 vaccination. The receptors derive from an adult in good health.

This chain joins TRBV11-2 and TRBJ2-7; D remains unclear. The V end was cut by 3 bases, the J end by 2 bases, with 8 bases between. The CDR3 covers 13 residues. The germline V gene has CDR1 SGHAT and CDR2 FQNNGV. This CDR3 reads CASSFAQTYEQYF. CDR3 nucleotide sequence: TGTGCCAGCAGCTTCGCTCAAACCTACGAGCAGTACTTC. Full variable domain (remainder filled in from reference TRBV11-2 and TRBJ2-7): EAGVAQSPRYKIIEKRQSVAFWCNPISGHATLYWYQQILGQGPKLLIQFQNNGVVDDSQLPKDRFSAERLKGVDSTLKIQPAKLEDSAVYLCASSFAQTYEQYFGPGTRLTVT.

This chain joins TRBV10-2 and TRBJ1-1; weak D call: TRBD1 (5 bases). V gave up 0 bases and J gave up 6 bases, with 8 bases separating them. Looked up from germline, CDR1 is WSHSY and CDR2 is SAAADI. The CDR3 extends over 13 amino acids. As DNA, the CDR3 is TGCGCCAGCAGTGAGTCGGCAGGGTCTGAAGCTTTCTTT. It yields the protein CASSESAGSEAFF.

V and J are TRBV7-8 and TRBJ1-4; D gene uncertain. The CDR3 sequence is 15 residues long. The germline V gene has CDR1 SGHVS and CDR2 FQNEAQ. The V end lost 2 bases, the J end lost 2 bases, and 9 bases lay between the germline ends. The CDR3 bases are TGTGCCAGCAGCTTATTTTCAGTTACTAATGAAAAACTGTTTTTT. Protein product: CASSLFSVTNEKLFF.

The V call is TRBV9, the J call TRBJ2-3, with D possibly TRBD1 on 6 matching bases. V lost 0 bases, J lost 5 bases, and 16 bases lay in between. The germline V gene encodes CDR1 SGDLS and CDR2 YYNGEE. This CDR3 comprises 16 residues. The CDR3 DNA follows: TGTGCCAGCAGCGTAGAACTGGGGGCGACTTTAGATACGCAGTATTTT. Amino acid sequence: CASSVELGATLDTQYF.

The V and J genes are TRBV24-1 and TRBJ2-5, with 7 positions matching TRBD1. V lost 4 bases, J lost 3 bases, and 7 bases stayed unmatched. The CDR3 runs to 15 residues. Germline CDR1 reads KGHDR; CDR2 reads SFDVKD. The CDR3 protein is CATSDLGQPKETQYF. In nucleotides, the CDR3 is TGTGCCACCAGTGACTTGGGACAGCCAAAAGAGACCCAGTACTTC.

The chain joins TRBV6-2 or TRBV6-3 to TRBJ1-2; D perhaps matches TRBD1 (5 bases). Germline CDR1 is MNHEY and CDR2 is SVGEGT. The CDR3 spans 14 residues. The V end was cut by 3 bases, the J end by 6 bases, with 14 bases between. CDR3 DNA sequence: TGTGCCAGCAGTTATAGTCGCAGGGTTGATGGCTACACCTTC. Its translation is CASSYSRRVDGYTF.

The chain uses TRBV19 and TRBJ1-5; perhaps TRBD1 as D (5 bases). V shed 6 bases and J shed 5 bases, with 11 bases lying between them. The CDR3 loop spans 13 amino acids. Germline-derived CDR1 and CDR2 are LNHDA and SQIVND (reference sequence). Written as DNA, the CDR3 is TGTGCCAGTAGAGGGGACGGCTATCAGCCCCAGCATTTT. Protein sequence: CASRGDGYQPQHF.

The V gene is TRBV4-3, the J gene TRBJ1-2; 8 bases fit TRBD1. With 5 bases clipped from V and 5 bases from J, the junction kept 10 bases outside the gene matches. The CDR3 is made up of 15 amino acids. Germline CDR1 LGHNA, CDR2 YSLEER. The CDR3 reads CASSERQGAGYGYTF. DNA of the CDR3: TGCGCCAGCAGCGAACGGCAGGGGGCAGGGTATGGCTACACCTTC.

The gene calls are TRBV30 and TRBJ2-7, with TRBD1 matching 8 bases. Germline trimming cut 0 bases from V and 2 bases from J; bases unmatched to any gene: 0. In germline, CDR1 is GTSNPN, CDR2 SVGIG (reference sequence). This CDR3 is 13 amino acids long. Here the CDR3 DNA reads TGTGCCTGGAGTGTACAGGGGGCCTACGAGCAGTACTTC. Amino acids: CAWSVQGAYEQYF.

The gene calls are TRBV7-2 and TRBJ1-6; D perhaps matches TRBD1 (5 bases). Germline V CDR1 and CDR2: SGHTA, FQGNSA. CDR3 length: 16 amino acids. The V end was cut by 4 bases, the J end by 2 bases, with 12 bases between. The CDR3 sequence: CASSSAGTAYNSPLHF. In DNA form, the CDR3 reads TGTGCCAGCAGCTCTGCCGGGACTGCCTATAATTCACCCCTCCACTTT.

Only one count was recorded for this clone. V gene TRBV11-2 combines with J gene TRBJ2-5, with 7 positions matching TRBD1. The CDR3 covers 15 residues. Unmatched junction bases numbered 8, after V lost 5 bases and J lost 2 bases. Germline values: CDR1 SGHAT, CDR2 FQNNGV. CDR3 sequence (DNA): TGTGCCAGCAGCCCAGGACGGACAGGACAAGAGACCCAGTACTTC. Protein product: CASSPGRTGQETQYF. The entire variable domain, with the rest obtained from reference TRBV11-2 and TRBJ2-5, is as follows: EAGVAQSPRYKIIEKRQSVAFWCNPISGHATLYWYQQILGQGPKLLIQFQNNGVVDDSQLPKDRFSAERLKGVDSTLKIQPAKLEDSAVYLCASSPGRTGQETQYFGPGTRLLVL.

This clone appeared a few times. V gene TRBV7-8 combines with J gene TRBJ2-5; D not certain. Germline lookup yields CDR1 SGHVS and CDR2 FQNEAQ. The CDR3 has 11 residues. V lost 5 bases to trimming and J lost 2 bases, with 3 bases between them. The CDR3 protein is CASSRQETQYF. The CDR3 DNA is TGTGCCAGCAGCCGTCAAGAGACCCAGTACTTC.

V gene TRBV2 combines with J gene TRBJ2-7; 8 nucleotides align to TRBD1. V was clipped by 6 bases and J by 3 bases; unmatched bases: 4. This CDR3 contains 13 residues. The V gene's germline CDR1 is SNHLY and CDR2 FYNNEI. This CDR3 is CASRAGGNYEQYF. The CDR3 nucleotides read TGTGCCAGCAGGGCAGGGGGCAACTACGAGCAGTACTTC.

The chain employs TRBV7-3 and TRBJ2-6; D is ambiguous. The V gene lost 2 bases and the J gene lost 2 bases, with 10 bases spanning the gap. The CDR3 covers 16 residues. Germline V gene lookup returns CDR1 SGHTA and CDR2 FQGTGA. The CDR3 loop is CASSLGLETGANVLTF. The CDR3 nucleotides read TGTGCCAGCAGCTTAGGGTTGGAGACTGGGGCCAACGTCCTGACTTTC.

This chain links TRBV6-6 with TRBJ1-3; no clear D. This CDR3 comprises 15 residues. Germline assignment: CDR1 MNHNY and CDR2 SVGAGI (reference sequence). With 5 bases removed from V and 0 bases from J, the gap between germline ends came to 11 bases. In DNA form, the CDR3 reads TGTGCCAGCAGTCTCGTTTTAGTCTCTGGAAACACCATATATTTT. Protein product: CASSLVLVSGNTIYF.

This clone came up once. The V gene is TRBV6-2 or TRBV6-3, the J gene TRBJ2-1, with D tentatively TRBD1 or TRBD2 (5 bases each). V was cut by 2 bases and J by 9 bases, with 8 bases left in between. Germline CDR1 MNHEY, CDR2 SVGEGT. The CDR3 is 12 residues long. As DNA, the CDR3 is TGTGCCAGCAGTTACCATGGGGGTGAGCAGTTCTTC. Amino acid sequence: CASSYHGGEQFF.

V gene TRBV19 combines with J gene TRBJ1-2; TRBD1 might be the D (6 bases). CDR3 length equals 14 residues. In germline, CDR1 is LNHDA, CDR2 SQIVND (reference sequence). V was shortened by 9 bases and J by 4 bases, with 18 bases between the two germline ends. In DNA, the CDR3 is TGTGCCAGCTATAGGACAGCCTTGGGCTATGGCTACACCTTC. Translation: CASYRTALGYGYTF.

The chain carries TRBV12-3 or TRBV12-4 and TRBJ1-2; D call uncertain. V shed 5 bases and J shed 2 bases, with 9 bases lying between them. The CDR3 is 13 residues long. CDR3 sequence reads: CASSAYENYGYTF. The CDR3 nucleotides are TGTGCCAGCAGTGCCTATGAGAACTATGGCTACACCTTC.

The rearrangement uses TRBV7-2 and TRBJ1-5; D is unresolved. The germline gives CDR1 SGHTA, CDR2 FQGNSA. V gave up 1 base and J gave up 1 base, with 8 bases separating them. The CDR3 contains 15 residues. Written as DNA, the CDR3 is TGTGCCAGCAGCTTAGTTGGCGCAAGCAATCAGCCCCAGCATTTT. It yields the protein CASSLVGASNQPQHF.

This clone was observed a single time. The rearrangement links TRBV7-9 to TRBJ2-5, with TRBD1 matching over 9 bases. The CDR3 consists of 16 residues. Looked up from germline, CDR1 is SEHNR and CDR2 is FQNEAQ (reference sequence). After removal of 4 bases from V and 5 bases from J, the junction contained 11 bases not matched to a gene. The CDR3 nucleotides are TGTGCCAGCAGCTCACCGACCCGGGGGACAGGGGAGACCCAGTACTTC. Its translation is CASSSPTRGTGETQYF. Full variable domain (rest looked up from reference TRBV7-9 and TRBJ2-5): DTGVSQNPRHKITKRGQNVTFRCDPISEHNRLYWYRQTLGQGPEFLTYFQNEAQLEKSRLLSDRFSAERPKGSFSTLEIQRTEQGDSAMYLCASSSPTRGTGETQYFGPGTRLLVL.

The CDR3 loop reads CASSPGQGNEQFF. CDR3 bases: TGTGCCAGCAGCCCGGGACAGGGGAATGAGCAGTTCTTC. The V call is TRBV9, the J call TRBJ2-1; TRBD1 matches at 10 bases. There are 13 residues in the CDR3. Germline loops: CDR1 SGDLS, CDR2 YYNGEE. The V gene end was trimmed by 4 bases and the J gene end by 7 bases; junction bases not matched to a gene: 2.

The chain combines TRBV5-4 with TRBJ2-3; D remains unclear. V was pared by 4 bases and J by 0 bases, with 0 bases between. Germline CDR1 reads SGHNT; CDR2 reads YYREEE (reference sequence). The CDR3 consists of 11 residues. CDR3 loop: CASSSTDTQYF. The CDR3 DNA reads TGTGCCAGCAGCAGCACAGATACGCAGTATTTT.

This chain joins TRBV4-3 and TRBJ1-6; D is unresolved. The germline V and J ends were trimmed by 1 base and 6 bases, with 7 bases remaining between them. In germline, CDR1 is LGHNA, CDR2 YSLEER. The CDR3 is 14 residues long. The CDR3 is CASSQARGNSPLHF. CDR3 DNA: TGCGCCAGCAGCCAAGCCAGAGGTAATTCACCCCTCCACTTT.

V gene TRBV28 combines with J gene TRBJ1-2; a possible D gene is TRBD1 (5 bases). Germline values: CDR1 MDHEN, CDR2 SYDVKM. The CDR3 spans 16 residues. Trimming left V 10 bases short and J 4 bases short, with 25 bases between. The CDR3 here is CAIPSGLRGMSYGYTF. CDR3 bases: TGTGCCATCCCATCGGGACTGAGAGGAATGTCCTATGGCTACACCTTC.

The CDR3 loop reads CSASPGTGGNEQFF. The CDR3, as DNA: TGCAGTGCTAGTCCGGGCACTGGGGGGAATGAGCAGTTCTTC. The chain recombines TRBV20-1 with TRBJ2-1; a possible D gene is TRBD2 (6 bases). CDR1 DFQATT and CDR2 SNEGSKA come from the germline V gene (reference sequence). The germline V and J ends were trimmed by 3 bases and 7 bases, with 16 bases remaining between them. The CDR3 covers 14 residues.

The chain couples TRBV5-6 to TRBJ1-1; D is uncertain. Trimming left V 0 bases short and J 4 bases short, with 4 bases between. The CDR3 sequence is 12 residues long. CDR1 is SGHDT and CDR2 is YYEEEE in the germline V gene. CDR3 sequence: CASSLEGTEAFF. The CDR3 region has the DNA TGTGCCAGCAGCTTGGAGGGCACTGAAGCTTTCTTT.

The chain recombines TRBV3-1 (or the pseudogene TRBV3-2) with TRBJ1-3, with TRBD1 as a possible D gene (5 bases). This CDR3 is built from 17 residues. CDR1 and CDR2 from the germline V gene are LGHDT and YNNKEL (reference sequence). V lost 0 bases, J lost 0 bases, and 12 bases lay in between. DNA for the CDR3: TGTGCCAGCAGCCAAGACCTGGGGGGGATCTCTGGAAACACCATATATTTT. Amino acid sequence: CASSQDLGGISGNTIYF.